This T cell receptor (beta chain) was recorded in a study of healthy donors' naive CD4 and CD8 T cells. With 8 bases removed from V and 1 base from J, the gap between germline ends came to 13 bases. This CDR3 spans 13 amino acids. Germline lookup yields CDR1 GTSNPN and CDR2 SVGIG (reference sequence). In its sample, this clonotype was seen once. TCR libraries were built from about 500 ng of total RNA by linear amplification. TCRdb reprocessed the reads with MiXCR, giving one entry per CDR3 protein. The profile shows approximately 200,000 distinct CDR3 sequences, about 70% of them singletons. V is TRBV30 and J is TRBJ2-3, with D tentatively TRBD1 or TRBD2 (5 bases each). The source is a pool of human donors in good health; the sample pools cells from several healthy donors. Material: naive CD4+ and CD8+ T cells sorted from blood, pooled from several donors. The CDR3 here is CARTQGGTDTQYF. DNA of the CDR3: TGTGCCCGCACTCAGGGAGGCACAGATACGCAGTATTTT. Combining the CDR3 with reference TRBV30 and TRBJ2-3 gives the whole variable domain SQTIHQWPATLVQPVGSPLSLECTVEGTSNPNLYWYRQAAGRGLQLLFYSVGIGQISSEVPQNLSASRPQDRQFILSSKKLLLSDSGFYLCARTQGGTDTQYFGPGTRLTVL.